This is a list of T cell receptor beta chains from one sample in a study of cytomegalovirus exposure and HLA in healthy donors. Using immunoSEQ multiplex PCR, the repertoire was profiled, and TCRdb retains in-frame clones only, with some absent. The repertoire table contains roughly 110,000 clones. Sequencing input: PBMCs. The source is a man in his thirties or forties in good health and CMV-seronegative. CDR3s include the opening cysteine and the closing phenylalanine or tryptophan. A D gene is named only where the DNA matches it firmly.

V gene: TRBV7-6
D gene: NA
J gene: TRBJ1-1
CDR3 protein: CASSLDSHTEAFF
CDR3 DNA: TGTGCCAGCAGCTTAGACAGCCACACTGAAGCTTTCTTT

V gene: TRBV5-6
D gene: TRBD2
J gene: TRBJ2-5
CDR3 protein: CASSPVERGYQETQYF
CDR3 DNA: TGTGCCAGCAGCCCAGTTGAGCGGGGGTACCAAGAGACCCAGTACTTC

V gene: TRBV7-8
D gene: NA
J gene: TRBJ1-6
CDR3 protein: CASSIGGNSPLHF
CDR3 DNA: TGTGCCAGCAGTATCGGGGGGAATTCACCCCTCCACTTT

V gene: TRBV30
D gene: NA
J gene: TRBJ2-6
CDR3 protein: CAWRRQAGANVLTF
CDR3 DNA: TGTGCCTGGAGGCGACAAGCTGGGGCCAACGTCCTGACTTTC

V gene: TRBV13
D gene: TRBD2
J gene: TRBJ2-7
CDR3 protein: CASSLKTASGDKSYEQYF
CDR3 DNA: TGTGCCAGCAGCTTAAAGACGGCTAGCGGGGATAAATCCTACGAGCAGTACTTC

V gene: TRBV6-5
D gene: TRBD1
J gene: TRBJ1-5
CDR3 protein: CASRPPGQGNQPQHF
CDR3 DNA: TGTGCCAGCAGGCCCCCGGGACAGGGGAATCAGCCCCAGCATTTT

V gene: TRBV4-3
D gene: NA
J gene: TRBJ1-3
CDR3 protein: CASSHDDWVRGNTIYF
CDR3 DNA: TGCGCCAGCAGCCATGATGACTGGGTACGGGGAAACACCATATATTTT

V gene: TRBV4-3
D gene: NA
J gene: TRBJ1-2
CDR3 protein: CASSQDRGILYGYTF
CDR3 DNA: TGCGCCAGCAGCCAAGATAGAGGGATCCTCTATGGCTACACCTTC

V gene: TRBV21-1
D gene: NA
J gene: TRBJ2-4
CDR3 protein: CATPMTDAATKNIQYF
CDR3 DNA: TGTGCCACCCCTATGACTGACGCGGCTACCAAAAACATTCAGTACTTC

V gene: TRBV2
D gene: TRBD1
J gene: TRBJ2-1
CDR3 protein: CASSGDRVVNEQFF
CDR3 DNA: TGTGCCAGCAGTGGGGACAGGGTTGTGAATGAGCAGTTCTTC

V gene: TRBV9
D gene: TRBD2
J gene: TRBJ2-5
CDR3 protein: CASSVATSGDQETQYF
CDR3 DNA: TGTGCCAGCAGCGTAGCTACTAGCGGGGACCAAGAGACCCAGTACTTC

V gene: TRBV2
D gene: TRBD1
J gene: TRBJ2-5
CDR3 protein: CASSVNRGETQYF
CDR3 DNA: TGTGCCAGCAGTGTTAACAGGGGGGAGACCCAGTACTTC

V gene: TRBV7-2
D gene: NA
J gene: TRBJ2-3
CDR3 protein: CASSLGLSTDTQYF
CDR3 DNA: TGTGCCAGCAGCTTAGGACTCAGCACAGATACGCAGTATTTT

V gene: TRBV6-5
D gene: TRBD1
J gene: TRBJ2-7
CDR3 protein: CASSYGDSYEQYF
CDR3 DNA: TGTGCCAGCAGTTACGGGGACAGCTACGAGCAGTACTTC

V gene: TRBV5-6
D gene: TRBD2
J gene: TRBJ2-3
CDR3 protein: CASSLAGSGGSSGGYF
CDR3 DNA: TGTGCCAGCAGCTTGGCAGGTAGCGGGGGCTCTTCAGGCGGGTATTTT

V gene: TRBV2
D gene: TRBD2
J gene: TRBJ2-5
CDR3 protein: CASSPNGLAEETQYF
CDR3 DNA: TGTGCCAGCAGCCCGAACGGACTAGCGGAAGAGACCCAGTACTTC

V gene: TRBV11-2
D gene: NA
J gene: TRBJ1-1
CDR3 protein: CASSNGLTQWDTEAFF
CDR3 DNA: TGTGCCAGCAGCAACGGACTGACTCAATGGGACACTGAAGCTTTCTTT

V gene: TRBV14
D gene: TRBD1
J gene: TRBJ2-1
CDR3 protein: CASSQVRGLNEQFF
CDR3 DNA: TGTGCCAGCAGCCAGGTCAGGGGGCTCAATGAGCAGTTCTTC

V gene: TRBV6-1
D gene: TRBD1
J gene: TRBJ1-5
CDR3 protein: CASSDRTGSPFNQPQHF
CDR3 DNA: TGTGCCAGCAGTGATAGGACAGGCTCCCCTTTTAATCAGCCCCAGCATTTT

V gene: TRBV18
D gene: TRBD1
J gene: TRBJ2-2
CDR3 protein: CASSPPGTGAETGELFF
CDR3 DNA: TGTGCCAGCTCACCACCCGGGACAGGGGCGGAGACCGGGGAGCTGTTTTTT

V gene: TRBV5-6
D gene: TRBD1
J gene: TRBJ2-1
CDR3 protein: CASSFLRGRNEQFF
CDR3 DNA: TGTGCCAGCAGCTTCCTCAGGGGGCGCAATGAGCAGTTCTTC

V gene: TRBV18
D gene: TRBD1
J gene: TRBJ1-6
CDR3 protein: CASSPGTGDSPLHF
CDR3 DNA: TGTGCCAGCTCACCCGGGACAGGGGACTCACCCCTCCACTTT

V gene: TRBV6-5
D gene: NA
J gene: TRBJ2-7
CDR3 protein: CASSDSDTYEQYF
CDR3 DNA: TGTGCCAGCAGTGACAGCGATACCTACGAGCAGTACTTC

V gene: TRBV5-1
D gene: TRBD2
J gene: TRBJ2-1
CDR3 protein: CASSPSSGGAYNEQFF
CDR3 DNA: TGCGCCAGCAGCCCATCTAGCGGGGGTGCATACAATGAGCAGTTCTTC

V gene: TRBV7-7
D gene: TRBD1
J gene: TRBJ1-5
CDR3 protein: CASSLGDSDSNQPQHF
CDR3 DNA: TGTGCCAGCAGCTTGGGGGACAGCGATAGCAATCAGCCCCAGCATTTT

V gene: TRBV27
D gene: NA
J gene: TRBJ2-1
CDR3 protein: CASDASVPGLAYNEQFF
CDR3 DNA: TGTGCCAGCGATGCTAGCGTACCGGGACTCGCCTACAATGAGCAGTTCTTC

V gene: TRBV4-2
D gene: NA
J gene: TRBJ2-4
CDR3 protein: CASSQDKTGRDIQYF
CDR3 DNA: TGTGCCAGCAGCCAAGATAAAACCGGGCGGGACATTCAGTACTTC

V gene: TRBV5-6
D gene: NA
J gene: TRBJ2-2
CDR3 protein: CASSLRGLGTGELFF
CDR3 DNA: TGTGCCAGCAGCTTGAGGGGCCTCGGTACCGGGGAGCTGTTTTTT

V gene: TRBV5-1
D gene: TRBD2
J gene: TRBJ2-2
CDR3 protein: CASMIRGGGTGELFF
CDR3 DNA: TGCGCCAGCATGATTCGCGGGGGTGGCACCGGGGAGCTGTTTTTT

V gene: TRBV7-2
D gene: TRBD2
J gene: TRBJ2-3
CDR3 protein: CASSLDGLGLNTQYF
CDR3 DNA: TGTGCCAGCAGCTTAGACGGACTAGGTTTAAATACGCAGTATTTT

V gene: TRBV7-9
D gene: NA
J gene: TRBJ2-3
CDR3 protein: CASSTTGHPTDTQYF
CDR3 DNA: TGTGCCAGCAGCACAACGGGACACCCCACAGATACGCAGTATTTT

V gene: TRBV9
D gene: TRBD1
J gene: TRBJ2-2
CDR3 protein: CASSVGTGNTGELFF
CDR3 DNA: TGTGCCAGCAGCGTGGGGACAGGGAACACCGGGGAGCTGTTTTTT

V gene: TRBV7-6
D gene: TRBD1
J gene: TRBJ1-3
CDR3 protein: CASSSTGVAGNTIYF
CDR3 DNA: TGTGCCAGCAGCTCCACAGGGGTCGCTGGAAACACCATATATTTT

V gene: TRBV7-8
D gene: TRBD1
J gene: TRBJ2-7
CDR3 protein: CASSLDGTGGSYEQYF
CDR3 DNA: TGTGCCAGCAGTTTGGACGGGACAGGGGGTTCCTACGAGCAGTACTTC

V gene: TRBV7-2
D gene: NA
J gene: TRBJ2-1
CDR3 protein: CASSLARNEQFF
CDR3 DNA: TGTGCCAGCAGCTTAGCGCGGAATGAGCAGTTCTTC

V gene: TRBV5-1
D gene: NA
J gene: TRBJ2-1
CDR3 protein: CASSLGALNEQFF
CDR3 DNA: TGCGCCAGCAGCTTGGGGGCTCTAAATGAGCAGTTCTTC

V gene: TRBV29-1
D gene: NA
J gene: TRBJ2-7
CDR3 protein: CSVSGLISSYEQYF
CDR3 DNA: TGCAGCGTTTCGGGACTTATAAGCTCCTACGAGCAGTACTTC